Sequencing of this T cell receptor (beta chain) was carried out in a study of PD-L1 blockade in urothelial cancer. Turning to the study itself: Prior chemotherapy in patients spanned 0 to 3 regimens. A median approximately 140,000 T cells were found in blood samples.

Time point denoted: peripheral blood 6 weeks after treatment start. General study results and limits: It was durable-benefit patients whose tumor-associated blood clones expanded more at 3 weeks.

About this clone: What it binds is unknown.

Synthetic TCR analog templates were added to each PCR reaction. This table comes from immunoSEQ multiplex PCR, and its TCRdb copy is limited to in-frame clones, with some not included. In the table there are 75,000 to 100,000 clones, 83% of which are singletons. The CDR3 covers 14 residues. Germline V gene data show CDR1 as MGHDK and CDR2 as SYGVNS. V shed 9 bases and J shed 4 bases, with 18 bases lying between them. The receptor was derived from a man in his 70s with urothelial cancer. V gene TRBV25-1 combines with J gene TRBJ1-1, with D perhaps TRBD1 (5 bases). This material consisted of PBMCs, taken around atezolizumab (anti-PD-L1) treatment. CDR3 sequence reads: CASSKVGRGTEAFF. The CDR3 DNA reads as TGTGCCAGTTCTAAAGTGGGTAGGGGCACTGAAGCTTTCTTT.